These 5 T cell receptor beta chains share one sample of origin, sequenced in a study of cytomegalovirus exposure and HLA in healthy donors. Amplification used 60 Vbeta primers and 13 Jbeta primers. The protocol was immunoSEQ multiplex PCR, while the TCRdb copy is restricted to in-frame clones and leaves out a portion. The repertoire has more than 140,000 clones, almost 80% of them found once; the top ten carry about 0.62%. The sequenced material came from PBMCs. The receptors shown here come from a male donor in good health and CMV-seronegative.

The chain couples TRBV25-1 to TRBJ1-2; 8 bases are a match to TRBD1. The V gene end was trimmed by 3 bases and the J gene end by 8 bases; junction bases not matched to a gene: 5. The length of the CDR3 is 13 residues. CDR1 MGHDK and CDR2 SYGVNS come from the germline V gene. The CDR3 nucleotides read TGTGCCAGCAGTGAGCAGGGGGCGAGGGGCTACACCTTC. Translating gives CASSEQGARGYTF.

This sequence joins TRBV5-1 and TRBJ2-3, with 9 bases fitting TRBD2. This CDR3 has 16 amino acids. The ends lost 6 bases at V and 1 base at J; junction bases unmatched: 9. The V gene's germline CDR1 is SGHRS and CDR2 YFSETQ. CDR3 nucleotide sequence: TGCGCCAGCAAACCGGTTCCTAGCGGGGGCACAGATACGCAGTATTTT. This gives the protein CASKPVPSGGTDTQYF.

The V gene is TRBV5-1, the J gene TRBJ1-3; 8 bases agree with TRBD1. The V segment lost 0 bases and the J segment 11 bases; nucleotides outside the gene matches: 7. CDR1 is SGHRS and CDR2 is YFSETQ in the germline V gene. This CDR3 comprises 14 residues. The CDR3 nucleotides are TGCGCCAGCAGCTTGGGACAGGGGACCTTCCCCATATATTTT. It yields the protein CASSLGQGTFPIYF. Variable domain in full (rest from reference TRBV5-1 and TRBJ1-3): KAGVTQTPRYLIKTRGQQVTLSCSPISGHRSVSWYQQTPGQGLQFLFEYFSETQRNKGNFPGRFSGRQFSNSRSEMNVSTLELGDSALYLCASSLGQGTFPIYFGEGSWLTVV.

For the CDR3, the DNA is TGCGCCAGCAGCCACGAGACAGTAGCAACTAATGAAAAACTGTTTTTT. Its translation: CASSHETVATNEKLFF. The rearrangement joins TRBV4-3 to TRBJ1-4; D may be TRBD1 (5 bases). Per the germline V gene, CDR1 is LGHNA and CDR2 is YSLEER. This CDR3 is 16 amino acids long. Trimming pared 3 bases from V and 0 bases from J, leaving 11 bases between.

This rearrangement joins TRBV5-3 to TRBJ1-5; 7 nucleotides align to TRBD1. TRBV5-3 is an ORF; its function is uncertain. This CDR3 is built from 15 residues. V lost 3 bases to trimming and J lost 0 bases; unmatched junction nucleotides: 3. CDR3 DNA: TGTGCCAGAAGCTCCGGGACAGATAGCAATCAGCCCCAGCATTTT. It codes for CARSSGTDSNQPQHF.